Sequencing of this T cell receptor beta chain was carried out in a study of CD8+CD57+ T cells in acquired aplastic anemia. Findings and limits, study-wide: There were some 30 CD8+ CDR3 sequences that occurred in both patients and controls. Both total CD4+ and CD8+ pools in patients were more diverse than CD8+CD57+ cells.

The template used for profiling TCR beta VDJ and CDR3 was genomic DNA. TCRdb independently ran MiXCR on the reads; one entry per CDR3 protein. Here the sample spans around 19,000 distinct CDR3 sequences, 30% to 40% being singletons. The count of this clonotype is one. Its target is not known. The germline gives CDR1 SGDLS, CDR2 YYNGEE. V lost 0 bases and J 1 base, leaving 10 bases between the germline ends. The CDR3 loop spans 15 amino acids. Patients picked for sequencing had shown CD8+CD57+ cell expansion detected by flow cytometry. Therapy had not been given to patients before blood sampling. CD8+CD57+ cells enriched with beads gave a mean 1.6 ug DNA.

The J gene is TRBJ1-1, the V gene TRBV9, with D unresolved. The source material was CD8+CD57+ T cells sorted from PBMCs. The subset: bead-enriched CD8+CD57+ effector memory T cells from SAA patients. This TCR derives from a human donor with aplastic anemia. The CDR3 bases are TGTGCCAGCAGCGTAGATTTATTGCGGAACACTGAAGCTTTCTTT. It codes for CASSVDLLRNTEAFF.